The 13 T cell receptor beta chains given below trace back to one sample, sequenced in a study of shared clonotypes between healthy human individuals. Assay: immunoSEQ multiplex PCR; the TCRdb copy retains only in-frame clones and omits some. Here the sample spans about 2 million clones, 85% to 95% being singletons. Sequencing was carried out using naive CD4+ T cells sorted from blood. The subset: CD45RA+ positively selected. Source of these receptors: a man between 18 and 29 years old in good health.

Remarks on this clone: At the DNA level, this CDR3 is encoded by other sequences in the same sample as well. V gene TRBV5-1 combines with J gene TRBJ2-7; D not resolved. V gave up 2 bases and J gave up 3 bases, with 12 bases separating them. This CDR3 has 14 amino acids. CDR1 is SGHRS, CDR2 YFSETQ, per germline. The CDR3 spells CASSLTSGIYEQYF. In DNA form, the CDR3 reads TGCGCCAGCAGCTTAACTTCGGGTATCTACGAGCAGTACTTC.

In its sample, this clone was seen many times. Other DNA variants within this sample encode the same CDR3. The CDR3 DNA is TGTGCCTGGAGTGTACGTAGGCCGAACAGGGGGCAAATCAGCGGGGAGCTGTTTTTT. It codes for CAWSVRRPNRGQISGELFF. The rearrangement links TRBV30 to TRBJ2-2, with 9 bases lining up with TRBD1. J lost 7 bases, V lost 0 bases, and 18 bases had no gene match. Germline V gene sequence: CDR1 GTSNPN, CDR2 SVGIG (reference sequence). The CDR3 totals 19 residues.

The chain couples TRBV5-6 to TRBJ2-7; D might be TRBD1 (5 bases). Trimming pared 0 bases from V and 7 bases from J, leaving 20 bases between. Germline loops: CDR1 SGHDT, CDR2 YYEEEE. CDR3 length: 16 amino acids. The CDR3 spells CASSLGLSKGMGEQYF. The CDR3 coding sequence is TGTGCCAGCAGCTTGGGACTCAGCAAGGGGATGGGAGAGCAGTACTTC.

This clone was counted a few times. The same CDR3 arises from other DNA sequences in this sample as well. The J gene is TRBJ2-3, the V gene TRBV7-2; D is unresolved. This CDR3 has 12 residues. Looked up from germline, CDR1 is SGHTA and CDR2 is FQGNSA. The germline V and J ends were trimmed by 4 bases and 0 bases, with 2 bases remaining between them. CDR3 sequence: CASSYSTDTQYF. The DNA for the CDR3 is TGTGCCAGCAGCTACAGCACAGATACGCAGTATTTT.

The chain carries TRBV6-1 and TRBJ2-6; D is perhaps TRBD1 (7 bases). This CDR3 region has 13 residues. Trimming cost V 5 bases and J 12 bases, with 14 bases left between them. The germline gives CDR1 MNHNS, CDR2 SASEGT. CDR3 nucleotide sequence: TGTGCCAGCAGTCCCGGGACAGCGGGCGTCCTGACTTTC. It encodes CASSPGTAGVLTF.

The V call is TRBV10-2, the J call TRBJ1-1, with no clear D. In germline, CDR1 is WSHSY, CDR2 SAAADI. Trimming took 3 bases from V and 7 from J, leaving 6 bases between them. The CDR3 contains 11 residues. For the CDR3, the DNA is TGCGCCAGCAGTGACAGGTTTGAAGCTTTCTTT. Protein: CASSDRFEAFF.

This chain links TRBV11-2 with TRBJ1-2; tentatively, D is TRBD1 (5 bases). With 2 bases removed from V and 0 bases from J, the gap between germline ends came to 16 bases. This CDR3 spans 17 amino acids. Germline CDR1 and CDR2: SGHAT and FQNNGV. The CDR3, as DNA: TGTGCCAGCAGCTTAACCGGCGGGGGGGGAGCTAACTATGGCTACACCTTC. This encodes CASSLTGGGGANYGYTF.

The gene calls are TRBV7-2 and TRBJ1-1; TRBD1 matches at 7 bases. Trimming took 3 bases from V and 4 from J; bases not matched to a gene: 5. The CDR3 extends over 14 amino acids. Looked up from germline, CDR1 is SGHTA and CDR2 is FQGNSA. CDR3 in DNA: TGTGCCAGCAGCTTGGGAGGGACAGTCACTGAAGCTTTCTTT. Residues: CASSLGGTVTEAFF.

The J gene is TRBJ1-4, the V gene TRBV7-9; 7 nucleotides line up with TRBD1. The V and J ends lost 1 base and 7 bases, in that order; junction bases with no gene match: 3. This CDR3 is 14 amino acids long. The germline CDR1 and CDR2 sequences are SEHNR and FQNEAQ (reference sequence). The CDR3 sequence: CASSLEGAREKLFF. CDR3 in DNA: TGTGCCAGCAGCTTAGAGGGGGCGCGTGAAAAACTGTTTTTT.

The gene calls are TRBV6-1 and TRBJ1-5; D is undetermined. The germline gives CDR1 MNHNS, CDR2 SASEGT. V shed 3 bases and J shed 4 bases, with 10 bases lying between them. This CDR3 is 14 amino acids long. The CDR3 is CASSDQAVNQPQHF. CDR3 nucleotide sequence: TGTGCCAGCAGTGACCAGGCAGTTAATCAGCCCCAGCATTTT.

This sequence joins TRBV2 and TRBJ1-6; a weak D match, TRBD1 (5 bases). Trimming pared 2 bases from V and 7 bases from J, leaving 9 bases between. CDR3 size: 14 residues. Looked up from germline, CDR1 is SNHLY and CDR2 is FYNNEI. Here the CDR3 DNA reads TGTGCCAGCAGTGAATCGACAGCAAATTCACCCCTCCACTTT. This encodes CASSESTANSPLHF.

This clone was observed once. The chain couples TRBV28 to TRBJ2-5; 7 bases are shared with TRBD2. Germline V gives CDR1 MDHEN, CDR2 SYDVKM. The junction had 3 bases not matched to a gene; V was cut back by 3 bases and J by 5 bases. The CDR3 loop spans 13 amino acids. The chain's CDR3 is CASSLGGTETQYF. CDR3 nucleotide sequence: TGTGCCAGCAGTTTGGGAGGGACGGAGACCCAGTACTTC.

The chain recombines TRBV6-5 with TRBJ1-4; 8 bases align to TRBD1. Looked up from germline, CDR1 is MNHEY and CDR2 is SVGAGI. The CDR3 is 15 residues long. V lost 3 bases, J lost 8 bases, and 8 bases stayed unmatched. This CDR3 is CASSYVGQGGEKLFF. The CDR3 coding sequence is TGTGCCAGCAGTTATGTTGGACAGGGAGGAGAAAAACTGTTTTTT.